This passage covers 21 T cell receptor beta chains from one sample sequenced in a study of OX40 agonist ivuxolimab in advanced cancers. Clones were read by immunoSEQ multiplex PCR, and TCRdb kept only the in-frame ones, dropping some. The sample has 50,000 to 65,000 clones, 75% to 90% seen once. Source: CD4+ or CD8+ T cells sorted from blood, taken in a trial of the OX40 agonist ivuxolimab. These receptors were obtained from an adult with an advanced solid tumor such as melanoma, head and neck, liver or kidney cancer.

The rearrangement joins TRBV5-6 to TRBJ2-7; D call uncertain. CDR3 size: 14 residues. Germline CDR1 is SGHDT and CDR2 is YYEEEE. V was trimmed by 4 bases and J by 0 bases, leaving 11 bases between them. This chain's CDR3 is CASSPRPSSYEQYF. The CDR3 coding sequence is TGTGCCAGCAGCCCCAGGCCCAGCTCCTACGAGCAGTACTTC.

The gene calls are TRBV27 and TRBJ2-1; 9 bases align to TRBD2. Germline assignment: CDR1 MNHEY and CDR2 SMNVEV (reference sequence). This CDR3 comprises 18 residues. V was clipped by 5 bases and J by 2 bases; unmatched bases: 13. The CDR3 is CASSPRRRLAETYNEQFF. The CDR3 DNA is TGTGCCAGCAGTCCCAGACGTAGACTAGCGGAAACCTACAATGAGCAGTTCTTC.

CDR3 residues: CASSPNEAGVGADTQYF. In DNA form, the CDR3 reads TGTGCCAGCTCACCAAATGAGGCGGGAGTGGGCGCAGATACGCAGTATTTT. V usage is TRBV18 and J usage is TRBJ2-3; 7 bases align to TRBD2. Per germline, CDR1 KGHSH and CDR2 LQKENI. The V gene end was trimmed by 2 bases and the J gene end by 4 bases; junction bases not matched to a gene: 12. The CDR3 consists of 17 residues.

The chain has TRBV6-1 and TRBJ2-3, with D hard to call. The V end lost 7 bases, the J end lost 4 bases, and 9 bases lay between the germline ends. The CDR3 loop spans 12 amino acids. Germline V gene data show CDR1 as MNHNS and CDR2 as SASEGT. The CDR3 nucleotides are TGTGCCAGCACCGGAACGGCAGATACGCAGTATTTT. Translated: CASTGTADTQYF.

The chain is built from TRBV9 and TRBJ1-1; 10 nucleotides agree with TRBD1. CDR3 size: 15 residues. The V and J ends lost 3 bases and 5 bases, in that order; junction bases with no gene match: 7. The germline gives CDR1 SGDLS, CDR2 YYNGEE. The CDR3 DNA is TGTGCCAGCAGCGGAGGACAGGGGGTACGAACTGAAGCTTTCTTT. Translated: CASSGGQGVRTEAFF.

The CDR3 DNA is TGTGCCAGCAGCCTCGGGTGGATGTCGGTAGGAGAGACCCAGTACTTC. Translated: CASSLGWMSVGETQYF. The J gene is TRBJ2-5, the V gene TRBV9, with D hard to call. V lost 4 bases to trimming and J lost 4 bases, with 20 bases between them. Germline CDR1 is SGDLS and CDR2 is YYNGEE. The length of the CDR3 is 16 residues. The entire variable domain, with the rest obtained from reference TRBV9 and TRBJ2-5, is as follows: DSGVTQTPKHLITATGQRVTLRCSPRSGDLSVYWYQQSLDQGLQFLIQYYNGEERAKGNILERFSAQQFPDLHSELNLSSLELGDSALYFCASSLGWMSVGETQYFGPGTRLLVL.

The chain carries TRBV30 and TRBJ2-1, with D perhaps assigned TRBD1 or TRBD2 (5 bases each). Germline V gives CDR1 GTSNPN, CDR2 SVGIG (reference sequence). The CDR3 has 14 amino acids. The V end lost 3 bases, the J end lost 8 bases, and 17 bases lay between the germline ends. This CDR3 is CAWRVLGPRDEQFF. CDR3 bases: TGTGCCTGGAGGGTCTTGGGACCCAGGGATGAGCAGTTCTTC.

This chain uses TRBV5-4 with TRBJ2-7; TRBD1 might be the D (6 bases). Germline lookup yields CDR1 SGHNT and CDR2 YYREEE (reference sequence). CDR3 length: 14 residues. Trimming removed 5 bases at V and 2 bases at J, with 14 bases between. The CDR3 nucleotides are TGTGCCAGCAGGTCCGGGACACAGACCTACGAGCAGTACTTC. This translates into CASRSGTQTYEQYF.

This sequence joins TRBV6-6 and TRBJ2-7; D gene uncertain. CDR3 size: 14 residues. The germline V and J ends were trimmed by 2 bases and 5 bases, with 13 bases remaining between them. Germline CDR1 reads MNHNY; CDR2 reads SVGAGI (reference sequence). The CDR3 protein is CASSYEMEVNEQYF. CDR3 coding DNA: TGTGCCAGCAGTTACGAAATGGAAGTCAACGAGCAGTACTTC.

Of note for this clone: A read error may produce the germline difference seen at one junction end. The V gene is TRBV7-7, the J gene TRBJ2-1, with no clear D. The germline gives CDR1 SSHAT, CDR2 FNYEAQ (reference sequence). The CDR3 runs 14 residues. CDR3 sequence: CASSLAPGYNEQFF. The DNA of the CDR3 is TGTGCTAGCAGCTTAGCTCCGGGCTACAATGAGCAGTTCTTC. The full variable domain, in which reference TRBV7-7 and TRBJ2-1 provide the parts outside the CDR3, is GAGVSQSPRYKVTKRGQDVTLRCDPISSHATLYWYQQALGQGPEFLTYFNYEAQPDKSGLPSDRFSAERPEGSISTLTIQRTEQRDSAMYRCASSLAPGYNEQFFGPGTRLTVL.

The chain recombines TRBV7-2 with TRBJ1-1; D is ambiguous. Germline V lookup: CDR1 SGHTA, CDR2 FQGNSA. Trimming removed 3 bases from V and 2 bases from J, with 7 bases in between. The CDR3 runs to 13 residues. CDR3 in amino acids: CASSFTKNTEAFF. CDR3 coding DNA: TGTGCCAGCAGCTTCACAAAAAACACTGAAGCTTTCTTT.

The rearrangement uses TRBV2 and TRBJ2-7; 7 bases fit TRBD2. Germline CDR1 reads SNHLY; CDR2 reads FYNNEI. The CDR3 has 14 amino acids. Trimming removed 8 bases from V and 2 bases from J; junction bases left unmatched: 9. The DNA of the CDR3 is TGTGCCAGCCGGAAATTACGGGGGGCCTACGAGCAGTACTTC. It encodes CASRKLRGAYEQYF.

CDR3 sequence (DNA): TGTGCCTGGAACGAGGGGGCTAGCGGCCTAAGGAGGACAGATACGCAGTATTTT. This gives the protein CAWNEGASGLRRTDTQYF. The rearrangement links TRBV30 to TRBJ2-3, with D perhaps matching TRBD1 or TRBD2 (7 bases each). The CDR3 consists of 18 residues. Between the trimmed V and J ends, which lost 4 bases and 3 bases, there was a span of 26 bases. Per the germline V gene, CDR1 is GTSNPN and CDR2 is SVGIG (reference sequence).

The chain recombines TRBV5-4 with TRBJ2-5; D tentatively reads TRBD1 or TRBD2 (6 bases each). Germline V CDR1 and CDR2: SGHNT, YYREEE (reference sequence). V was shortened by 1 base and J by 5 bases, with 12 bases between the two germline ends. The CDR3 covers 14 residues. CDR3 sequence: CASSLRGAEETQYF. In DNA form, the CDR3 reads TGTGCCAGCAGCTTGAGGGGGGCTGAGGAGACCCAGTACTTC.

The chain couples TRBV5-6 to TRBJ2-3, with 7 positions matching TRBD1. The germline CDR1 and CDR2 sequences are SGHDT and YYEEEE. The V gene end was trimmed by 3 bases and the J gene end by 2 bases; junction bases not matched to a gene: 6. The CDR3 covers 15 residues. The CDR3 nucleotides are TGTGCCAGCAGCTCCGGGACAGCGTTCACAGATACGCAGTATTTT. This sequence encodes CASSSGTAFTDTQYF.

This chain links TRBV11-1 with TRBJ1-4; 7 bases fit TRBD1. After removal of 5 bases from V and 1 base from J, the junction contained 4 bases not matched to a gene. Germline values: CDR1 SGHAT, CDR2 FQDESV (reference sequence). This CDR3 has 15 residues. The CDR3 protein is CASSSRDRTNEKLFF. The CDR3 nucleotides read TGTGCCAGCAGCAGCCGGGACAGAACTAATGAAAAACTGTTTTTT.

The rearrangement links TRBV6-5 to TRBJ1-2; 9 positions agree with TRBD1. This CDR3 has 15 amino acids. V was clipped by 6 bases and J by 3 bases; unmatched bases: 8. Germline V gives CDR1 MNHEY, CDR2 SVGAGI. CDR3 sequence reads: CASRTGTGSDYGYTF. CDR3 coding DNA: TGTGCCAGCAGAACCGGGACAGGGAGCGACTATGGCTACACCTTC.

V gene TRBV2 combines with J gene TRBJ1-4; D possibly corresponds to TRBD1 (5 bases). V shed 3 bases and J shed 8 bases, with 16 bases lying between them. CDR1 and CDR2 (germline): SNHLY, FYNNEI. The CDR3 has 15 residues. CDR3 amino acids: CASSESGATEEKLFF. The CDR3 coding sequence is TGTGCCAGCAGTGAGAGCGGGGCAACCGAGGAAAAACTGTTTTTT.

V usage is TRBV6-1 and J usage is TRBJ1-2; 7 bases are a match to TRBD1. The CDR3 sequence is 13 residues long. V was pared by 5 bases and J by 2 bases, with 2 bases of the junction left unmatched. Germline lookup yields CDR1 MNHNS and CDR2 SASEGT. Here the CDR3 reads CASSMTGNYGYTF. For the CDR3, the DNA is TGTGCCAGCAGTATGACAGGGAACTATGGCTACACCTTC.

This clone occurred a few times. The chain links TRBV28 to TRBJ1-2; D not resolved. This CDR3 spans 12 amino acids. CDR1 is MDHEN, CDR2 SYDVKM, per germline. The V end lost 6 bases, the J end lost 8 bases, and 13 bases lay between the germline ends. This CDR3 reads CASRRIGGGYTF. The DNA for the CDR3 is TGTGCCAGCAGGCGGATCGGAGGCGGCTACACCTTC.

The CDR3, as DNA: TGTGCCAGCAGTTCTGAGGGAAACACCGGGGAGCTGTTTTTT. Its translation: CASSSEGNTGELFF. J is TRBJ2-2 and V is TRBV6-1; the D gene is possibly TRBD2 (5 bases). The CDR3 has 14 residues. Looked up from germline, CDR1 is MNHNS and CDR2 is SASEGT. Between the trimmed V and J ends, which lost 5 bases and 2 bases, there was a span of 9 bases.